This TCR beta chain was captured by sequencing in a study of blood T cells in healthy people across ages. Germline V CDR1 and CDR2: SGHTA, FQGTGA. This CDR3 is built from 14 residues. Details on this clonotype: One end of the junction fails to match germline, which may point to a read error.

Together with a sample-barcoded 5' primer, a J-beta primer mix was included in a second PCR lasting roughly 6 to 12 cycles. Every sample produced at least 2.5 million CDR3-containing paired-end reads. TCRdb passed the 5' RACE reads through MiXCR, listing each CDR3 protein once. In the table there are almost 550,000 distinct CDR3 sequences, less than 25% of which are singletons. These data are also associated with another study on T cells of mothers and their children. This second study says: Versus unrelated pairs, overlap was slightly higher in related mother-child pairs, without reaching significance.

The V call is TRBV7-3, the J call TRBJ1-2; D is ambiguous. Sequenced: blood. This clonotype was sampled from a boy between 10 and 17 years old in good health. CDR3 in amino acids: CASSLNAVNYDYTF. DNA of the CDR3: TGTGCCAGCAGCTTGAATGCAGTTAACTATGACTACACCTTC.